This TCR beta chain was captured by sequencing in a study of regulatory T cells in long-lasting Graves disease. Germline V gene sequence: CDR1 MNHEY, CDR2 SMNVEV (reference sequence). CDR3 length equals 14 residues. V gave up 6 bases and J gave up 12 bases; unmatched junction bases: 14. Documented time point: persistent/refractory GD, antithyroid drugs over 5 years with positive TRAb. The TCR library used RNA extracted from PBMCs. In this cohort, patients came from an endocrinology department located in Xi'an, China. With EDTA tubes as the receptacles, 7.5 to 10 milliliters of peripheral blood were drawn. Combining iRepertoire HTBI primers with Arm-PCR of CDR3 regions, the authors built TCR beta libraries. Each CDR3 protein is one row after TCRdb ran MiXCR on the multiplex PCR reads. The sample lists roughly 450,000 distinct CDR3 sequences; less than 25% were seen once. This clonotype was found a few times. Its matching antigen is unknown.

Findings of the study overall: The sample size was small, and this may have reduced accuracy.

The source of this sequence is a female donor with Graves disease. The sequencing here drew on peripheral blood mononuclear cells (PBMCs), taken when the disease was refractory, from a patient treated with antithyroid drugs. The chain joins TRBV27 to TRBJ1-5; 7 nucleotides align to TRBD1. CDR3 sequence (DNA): TGTGCCAGCAGACCCGGGACAGCTAACGGCCACCAGCATTTT. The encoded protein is CASRPGTANGHQHF.